Below, 27 T cell receptor beta chains from the same sample are listed, as sequenced in a study of blood T cell repertoires in COVID-19. Repertoires were generated with immunoSEQ multiplex PCR, while TCRdb's copy carries only in-frame clones and drops some. The sample has 70,000 to 90,000 clones, more than 65% seen once. Sequencing was done on a sample of peripheral blood. Receptor source: a man aged 65 to 85 with acute or convalescent COVID-19.

This clone has more than one count but fewer than ten. The chain recombines TRBV7-2 with TRBJ2-3; D possibly corresponds to TRBD2 (6 bases). Germline V gene data show CDR1 as SGHTA and CDR2 as FQGNSA. Trimming shortened V by 2 bases and J by 4 bases, and 10 bases separated the two germline ends. The CDR3 runs 14 residues. DNA of the CDR3: TGTGCCAGCAGCTTATGGGCTAGCGCAGATACGCAGTATTTT. It specifies CASSLWASADTQYF. Together with reference TRBV7-2 and TRBJ2-3, the CDR3 gives the full variable domain: GAGVSQSPSNKVTEKGKDVELRCDPISGHTALYWYRQSLGQGLEFLIYFQGNSAPDKSGLPSDRFSAERTGGSVSTLTIQRTQQEDSAVYLCASSLWASADTQYFGPGTRLTVL.

The CDR3: CAISEATSTDTQYF. The CDR3 region has the DNA TGTGCCATCAGTGAAGCGACGAGCACAGATACGCAGTATTTT. This chain uses TRBV10-3 with TRBJ2-3, with D hard to call. Between the trimmed V and J ends, which lost 3 bases and 0 bases, there was a span of 7 bases. CDR3 length equals 14 residues. Germline-derived CDR1 and CDR2 are ENHRY and SYGVKD.

V and J are TRBV28 and TRBJ1-1; tentatively, D is TRBD1 (5 bases). This CDR3 is built from 15 residues. Germline V CDR1 and CDR2: MDHEN, SYDVKM. The V and J ends lost 2 bases and 0 bases respectively, with 10 bases between them. The CDR3 loop is CASSLHGQMNTEAFF. CDR3 coding DNA: TGTGCCAGCAGTTTACACGGACAAATGAACACTGAAGCTTTCTTT. Variable domain in full (rest from reference TRBV28 and TRBJ1-1): DVKVTQSSRYLVKRTGEKVFLECVQDMDHENMFWYRQDPGLGLRLIYFSYDVKMKEKGDIPEGYSVSREKKERFSLILESASTNQTSMYLCASSLHGQMNTEAFFGQGTRLTVV.

This clone was seen a few times. The CDR3 coding sequence is TGTGCCAGCAGTTTCAGCTACCCCATAGCGGGGGGGGAGACCCAGTACTTC. The encoded protein is CASSFSYPIAGGETQYF. The chain recombines TRBV28 with TRBJ2-5; 11 nucleotides match TRBD2. Germline V gene sequence: CDR1 MDHEN, CDR2 SYDVKM. The CDR3 sequence is 17 residues long. With V trimmed by 3 bases and J by 5 bases, 11 bases remained unmatched. The full variable domain, with the rest looked up from reference TRBV28 and TRBJ2-5, is DVKVTQSSRYLVKRTGEKVFLECVQDMDHENMFWYRQDPGLGLRLIYFSYDVKMKEKGDIPEGYSVSREKKERFSLILESASTNQTSMYLCASSFSYPIAGGETQYFGPGTRLLVL.

The chain links TRBV19 to TRBJ1-2, with D unresolved. Germline CDR1 reads LNHDA; CDR2 reads SQIVND (reference sequence). The CDR3 extends over 15 amino acids. V was clipped by 2 bases and J by 3 bases, with 13 bases between them. The CDR3 coding sequence is TGTGCCAGTAGTATATCCGAACCCCGGGACTATGGCTACACCTTC. Protein product: CASSISEPRDYGYTF.

This chain uses TRBV18 with TRBJ2-7; a weak D match, TRBD1 (5 bases). The CDR3 loop spans 15 amino acids. V was shortened by 3 bases and J by 1 base, with 13 bases between the two germline ends. Per the germline V gene, CDR1 is KGHSH and CDR2 is LQKENI. The DNA of the CDR3 is TGTGCCAGCTCACCCGGGTTGACAGCTTCCTACGAGCAGTACGTC. It yields the protein CASSPGLTASYEQYV.

This clone was seen just once. J is TRBJ2-1 and V is TRBV7-9; no firm D call. Deletions cut 1 base from V and 10 bases from J, with 5 bases between. The CDR3 has 11 amino acids. Germline CDR1 is SEHNR and CDR2 is FQNEAQ (reference sequence). The DNA for the CDR3 is TGTGCCAGCAGCTTAGTGGAGGAGCAGTTCTTC. Protein sequence: CASSLVEEQFF. The variable domain in full, completed from reference TRBV7-9 and TRBJ2-1, reads DTGVSQNPRHKITKRGQNVTFRCDPISEHNRLYWYRQTLGQGPEFLTYFQNEAQLEKSRLLSDRFSAERPKGSFSTLEIQRTEQGDSAMYLCASSLVEEQFFGPGTRLTVL.

V is TRBV2 and J is TRBJ2-1; the D gene is possibly TRBD1 (6 bases). Trimming took 5 bases from V and 0 from J, leaving 14 bases between them. CDR3 length: 16 amino acids. The germline V gene has CDR1 SNHLY and CDR2 FYNNEI. The DNA of the CDR3 is TGTGCCAGCAGTTTAGGACAGATGAGCTCCTACAATGAGCAGTTCTTC. Protein product: CASSLGQMSSYNEQFF.

This clone was observed a few times. The chain has TRBV28 and TRBJ1-2; tentatively, D is TRBD1 (5 bases). Trimming left V 6 bases short and J 2 bases short, with 13 bases between. The CDR3 runs 14 residues. CDR1 and CDR2 (germline): MDHEN, SYDVKM. The CDR3 spells CASRTGGANYGYTF. In DNA form, the CDR3 reads TGTGCCAGCAGGACCGGTGGGGCCAACTATGGCTACACCTTC.

CDR3 region: CASSLAPQGEYEQYF. CDR3 nucleotides: TGTGCCAGCAGCTTGGCCCCACAGGGGGAATACGAGCAGTACTTC. This chain links TRBV5-5 with TRBJ2-7; 8 positions match TRBD1. The CDR3 has 15 residues. Germline V gives CDR1 SGHKS, CDR2 YYEKEE (reference sequence). Germline trimming cut 0 bases from V and 4 bases from J; bases unmatched to any gene: 6.

The chain carries TRBV11-2 and TRBJ1-1; TRBD1 is a possible D gene (5 bases). This CDR3 comprises 16 residues. The germline gives CDR1 SGHAT, CDR2 FQNNGV. V lost 5 bases to trimming and J lost 3 bases, with 19 bases between them. This chain's CDR3 is CASSRWGGVGDTEAFF. DNA for the CDR3: TGTGCCAGCAGCCGATGGGGCGGGGTGGGTGACACTGAAGCTTTCTTT.

The chain couples TRBV7-2 to TRBJ1-5; 7 bases align to TRBD1. Germline CDR1 is SGHTA and CDR2 is FQGNSA. V shed 4 bases, J shed 0 bases, and the junction held 6 bases outside the gene matches. This CDR3 comprises 16 residues. The CDR3 protein is CASSSGQILSNQPQHF. CDR3 DNA: TGTGCCAGCAGCTCGGGACAGATCCTTAGCAATCAGCCCCAGCATTTT.

This clone was observed a few times. V is TRBV19 and J is TRBJ1-5; D is possibly TRBD1 (6 bases). The CDR3 contains 13 residues. Germline CDR1 and CDR2: LNHDA and SQIVND (reference sequence). Trimming took off 6 bases at V and 4 bases at J, with 10 bases between the two ends. CDR3 nucleotide sequence: TGTGCCAGTAGGACAGGACCTAATCAGCCCCAGCATTTT. Protein sequence: CASRTGPNQPQHF.

The genes are TRBV6-2 or TRBV6-3 and TRBJ2-1; D is undetermined. Germline V gene data show CDR1 as MNHEY and CDR2 as SVGEGT. The CDR3 sequence is 13 residues long. V was shortened by 0 bases and J by 5 bases, with 5 bases between the two germline ends. This CDR3 is CASSYSSNNEQFF. For the CDR3, the DNA is TGTGCCAGCAGTTACTCGTCCAACAATGAGCAGTTCTTC.

This clone showed up just a few times. V usage is TRBV5-6 and J usage is TRBJ1-1; D not resolved. CDR3 length: 13 amino acids. The germline V gene has CDR1 SGHDT and CDR2 YYEEEE. V was clipped by 3 bases and J by 0 bases, with 6 bases between them. The CDR3 sequence: CASSSVLNTEAFF. CDR3 nucleotide sequence: TGTGCCAGCAGCTCCGTCTTGAACACTGAAGCTTTCTTT.

This chain joins TRBV19 and TRBJ1-5, with D possibly being TRBD1 (5 bases). Germline V gives CDR1 LNHDA, CDR2 SQIVND (reference sequence). Trimming removed 3 bases at V and 4 bases at J, with 10 bases between. The CDR3 consists of 14 residues. Written as DNA, the CDR3 is TGTGCCAGTAGTATGAGCAGGGCTAATCAGCCCCAGCATTTT. Its protein product is CASSMSRANQPQHF.

This chain uses TRBV5-6 with TRBJ2-2; 8 nucleotides agree with TRBD1. The germline gives CDR1 SGHDT, CDR2 YYEEEE. V dropped 4 bases and J dropped 4; count of bases not matched to a gene: 15. The CDR3 has 18 residues. The CDR3 region is CASSQKDRDLRSTGELFF. The DNA of the CDR3 is TGTGCCAGCAGCCAAAAGGACAGGGACCTCCGGAGCACCGGGGAGCTGTTTTTT.

The V gene is TRBV6-5, the J gene TRBJ1-2, with D unclear. Trimming took off 0 bases at V and 6 bases at J, with 8 bases between the two ends. This CDR3 has 13 amino acids. Germline V CDR1 and CDR2: MNHEY, SVGAGI. The CDR3 region is CASSYSEGDGYTF. The CDR3 coding sequence is TGTGCCAGCAGTTACTCTGAGGGAGATGGCTACACCTTC.

In its sample, this clone was seen once. The rearrangement links TRBV7-9 to TRBJ1-5; D ambiguous. V lost 1 base and J lost 9, with 10 bases in between. Germline CDR1 and CDR2: SEHNR and FQNEAQ (reference sequence). This CDR3 spans 13 amino acids. The CDR3 loop is CASSLGVDWPQHF. In DNA, the CDR3 is TGTGCCAGCAGCTTAGGGGTGGACTGGCCCCAGCATTTT. Full variable domain (rest looked up from reference TRBV7-9 and TRBJ1-5): DTGVSQNPRHKITKRGQNVTFRCDPISEHNRLYWYRQTLGQGPEFLTYFQNEAQLEKSRLLSDRFSAERPKGSFSTLEIQRTEQGDSAMYLCASSLGVDWPQHFGDGTRLSIL.

This clone occurred once. The genes are TRBV11-3 and TRBJ2-3; 9 nucleotides align to TRBD2. CDR3 length: 16 amino acids. Germline CDR1 is SGHNT and CDR2 is YENEEA. J gave up 5 bases and V 0 bases, and 6 bases lay outside the gene matches. DNA for the CDR3: TGTGCCAGCAGCTTAGATGGCGGGGGGGCCATAGATACGCAGTATTTT. Amino acid sequence: CASSLDGGGAIDTQYF. The full variable domain, in which reference TRBV11-3 and TRBJ2-3 provide the parts outside the CDR3, is EAGVVQSPRYKIIEKKQPVAFWCNPISGHNTLYWYLQNLGQGPELLIRYENEEAVDDSQLPKDRFSAERLKGVDSTLKIQPAELGDSAVYLCASSLDGGGAIDTQYFGPGTRLTVL.

The V gene is TRBV5-4, the J gene TRBJ2-3; 8 nucleotides match TRBD2. CDR1 and CDR2 from the germline V gene are SGHNT and YYREEE (reference sequence). The CDR3 runs 15 residues. The V and J ends lost 5 bases and 2 bases, in that order; junction bases with no gene match: 7. Written as DNA, the CDR3 is TGTGCCAGCAGAACGGGGGGGATCAACACAGATACGCAGTATTTT. Its translation: CASRTGGINTDTQYF.

The J gene is TRBJ1-1, the V gene TRBV9; 7 nucleotides agree with TRBD1. The germline V gene has CDR1 SGDLS and CDR2 YYNGEE. The CDR3 consists of 16 residues. The ends lost 1 base at V and 0 bases at J; junction bases unmatched: 6. The CDR3 nucleotides read TGTGCCAGCAGCGTACCGCGGACAGGAATGAACACTGAAGCTTTCTTT. Translated, it gives CASSVPRTGMNTEAFF.

The sample holds a few counts of this clone. V gene TRBV9 combines with J gene TRBJ1-1; no reliable D call. The germline V gene has CDR1 SGDLS and CDR2 YYNGEE. The length of the CDR3 is 14 residues. Between the trimmed V and J ends, which lost 5 bases and 1 base, there was a span of 12 bases. The CDR3 DNA sequence: TGTGCCAGCAGTCCACCAACACCGAACACTGAAGCTTTCTTT. This encodes CASSPPTPNTEAFF. Full variable domain (rest looked up from reference TRBV9 and TRBJ1-1): DSGVTQTPKHLITATGQRVTLRCSPRSGDLSVYWYQQSLDQGLQFLIQYYNGEERAKGNILERFSAQQFPDLHSELNLSSLELGDSALYFCASSPPTPNTEAFFGQGTRLTVV.

This chain connects TRBV27 to TRBJ2-5, with D possibly TRBD1 on 7 matching bases. Germline loops: CDR1 MNHEY, CDR2 SMNVEV (reference sequence). The CDR3 loop spans 15 amino acids. Deletions cut 0 bases from V and 5 bases from J, with 13 bases between. The CDR3 DNA follows: TGTGCCAGCAGTTTATCAACAGGGGCGGGGGAGACCCAGTACTTC. Amino acid sequence: CASSLSTGAGETQYF.

V and J are TRBV9 and TRBJ2-3; maybe TRBD2 (6 bases). CDR1 and CDR2 (germline): SGDLS, YYNGEE. Trimming removed 0 bases from V and 3 bases from J, with 14 bases in between. The CDR3 consists of 16 residues. CDR3: CASSVGRGGRTDTQYF. The CDR3 region has the DNA TGTGCCAGCAGCGTAGGACGGGGAGGACGAACAGATACGCAGTATTTT.

V usage is TRBV11-2 and J usage is TRBJ2-5, with D perhaps matching TRBD2 (6 bases). The V and J ends lost 2 bases and 2 bases respectively, with 15 bases between them. CDR1 and CDR2 from the germline V gene are SGHAT and FQNNGV. This CDR3 is built from 16 residues. CDR3 residues: CASSLLPPGLQETQYF. The CDR3, as DNA: TGTGCCAGCAGCTTACTCCCCCCGGGACTGCAAGAGACCCAGTACTTC.

This clone has a single count. The V and J genes are TRBV5-4 and TRBJ2-2, with 7 bases that match TRBD1. The CDR3 covers 15 residues. Trimming at V came to 5 bases and at J to 2 bases, leaving 6 bases not matched to a gene. Germline lookup yields CDR1 SGHNT and CDR2 YYREEE (reference sequence). The CDR3 sequence: CASSPGQDNTGELFF. The CDR3 region has the DNA TGTGCCAGCAGTCCTGGACAGGACAACACCGGGGAGCTGTTTTTT.